Described below is a single T cell receptor beta chain sequence and its context. The antigen remains unidentified. This record belongs to a study of cytomegalovirus exposure and HLA in healthy donors. Points from the study as a whole: According to a later analysis, most TCR beta chains associated with CMV appeared HLA-restricted. Later work showed greater clonal expansion in HLA-associated TCR beta chains than in equally common others.

This CDR3 has 18 amino acids. Trimming cost V 0 bases and J 1 base, with 19 bases left between them. Per germline, CDR1 SGHVS and CDR2 FNYEAQ. Both 60 Vbeta primers and 13 Jbeta primers went into the PCR. The repertoire was sequenced with immunoSEQ multiplex PCR; TCRdb's copy has only in-frame clones and lacks some. This table has more than 150,000 clones, roughly 87% appearing once. Material: PBMCs. V and J are TRBV7-6 and TRBJ2-7; D is possibly TRBD2 (6 bases). The receptor was derived from a girl in the first two years of life in good health and CMV-seronegative. The CDR3 here is CASSLAPVGSSASYEQYF. The DNA for the CDR3 is TGTGCCAGCAGCTTAGCGCCTGTAGGGTCTAGCGCTTCCTACGAGCAGTACTTC.